Below are 12 T cell receptor beta chains sequenced from a single sample in a study of blood T cell repertoires in COVID-19. Profiling relied on immunoSEQ multiplex PCR, and the TCRdb table lists in-frame clones only, not all of them. The data contain 200,000 to 250,000 clones, 83% of them singletons. Sample: peripheral blood. The receptors shown here come from a woman aged 45 to 65 with acute or convalescent COVID-19.

V and J are TRBV28 and TRBJ2-2, with 10 bases that match TRBD1. The germline CDR1 and CDR2 sequences are MDHEN and SYDVKM. V shed 5 bases and J 3 bases; nucleotides not matched to a gene: 15. The CDR3 runs to 19 residues. The CDR3 reads CASSDMTGGASRYTGELFF. The CDR3, as DNA: TGTGCCAGCAGTGACATGACAGGGGGCGCTTCGCGATACACCGGGGAGCTGTTTTTT.

This clone was found a few times. The chain recombines TRBV3-1 (or the pseudogene TRBV3-2) with TRBJ2-7; D might be TRBD2 (5 bases). Per the germline V gene, CDR1 is LGHDT and CDR2 is YNNKEL (reference sequence). The CDR3 is made up of 10 amino acids. Trimming removed 8 bases at V and 7 bases at J, with 9 bases between. This chain's CDR3 is CASGGKEQYF. The CDR3 DNA reads TGTGCCAGCGGAGGAAAAGAGCAGTACTTC.

The chain is built from TRBV28 and TRBJ2-3; D possibly corresponds to TRBD1 (6 bases). The CDR3 totals 14 residues. Germline values: CDR1 MDHEN, CDR2 SYDVKM. V was clipped by 1 base and J by 14 bases, with 19 bases between them. CDR3 sequence: CASSLYVPGVIWYF. The CDR3, as DNA: TGTGCCAGCAGTTTATATGTTCCAGGGGTAATCTGGTATTTT.

This clone was counted a few times. V usage is TRBV2 and J usage is TRBJ1-2; D possibly corresponds to TRBD1 (5 bases). Trimming stripped 7 bases from V and 4 bases from J, with 10 bases between. CDR1 is SNHLY and CDR2 is FYNNEI in the germline V gene. The CDR3 loop spans 12 amino acids. This chain's CDR3 is CASTTTVYGYTF. The CDR3 DNA follows: TGTGCCAGCACGACGACAGTCTATGGCTACACCTTC.

The rearrangement joins TRBV21-1 to TRBJ1-2. TRBV21-1 is labeled a pseudogene. This CDR3 is built from 12 residues. The CDR3: CASSKGGVGYTF. DNA of the CDR3: TGTGCCAGCAGCAAAGGGGGGGTTGGCTACACCTTC.

The gene calls are TRBV15 and TRBJ2-2; TRBD2 agrees at 7 bases. Germline trimming cut 0 bases from V and 10 bases from J; bases unmatched to any gene: 8. The CDR3 spans 15 residues. Looked up from germline, CDR1 is LNHNV and CDR2 is YYDKDF (reference sequence). CDR3 in DNA: TGTGCCACCAGCAGAGATCGGGGGGACCCTAAGGAGCTGTTTTTT. Residues: CATSRDRGDPKELFF.

On this clone itself: Within the sample, other DNA sequences also encode this same CDR3. The chain joins TRBV5-1 to TRBJ2-2, with 10 bases lining up with TRBD2. Trimming at V came to 3 bases and at J to 1 base, leaving 3 bases not matched to a gene. CDR1 is SGHRS, CDR2 YFSETQ, per germline. The CDR3 length is 16 residues. CDR3 DNA sequence: TGCGCCAGCAGCTCTTTAGCGGGGGGGAACACCGGGGAGCTGTTTTTT. Its protein is CASSSLAGGNTGELFF.

This chain uses TRBV3-1 (or the pseudogene TRBV3-2) with TRBJ2-7; 8 nucleotides align to TRBD2. Losses at the gene ends were 2 bases for V and 4 bases for J; bases not matched to a gene: 10. Germline CDR1 LGHDT, CDR2 YNNKEL (reference sequence). The length of the CDR3 is 16 residues. CDR3 DNA: TGTGCCAGCAGCCAAACCCGTGGCGGGAGGTGGTACGAGCAGTACTTC. Translated, it gives CASSQTRGGRWYEQYF.

This clone was counted between two and nine times. The chain is built from TRBV5-6 and TRBJ2-7, with TRBD1 as a possible D gene (6 bases). The V gene's germline CDR1 is SGHDT and CDR2 YYEEEE. V dropped 1 base and J dropped 2 bases, with 22 bases sitting between them. This CDR3 spans 18 amino acids. The CDR3 bases are TGTGCCAGCAGCTTGTCAGGAATTACAGGGCCAAGAACCTACGAGCAGTACTTC. It translates to CASSLSGITGPRTYEQYF.

The sample holds many counts of this clone. The CDR3 reads CASSYPESNTEAFF. In DNA, the CDR3 is TGTGCCAGCAGTTACCCCGAGTCGAACACTGAAGCTTTCTTT. The chain joins TRBV6-6 to TRBJ1-1; the D is unclear. Trimming shortened V by 2 bases and J by 1 base, and 8 bases separated the two germline ends. Germline assignment: CDR1 MNHNY and CDR2 SVGAGI (reference sequence). The CDR3 has 14 residues.

The V and J genes are TRBV11-2 and TRBJ2-7; TRBD2 matches at 7 bases. CDR3 length: 15 amino acids. Germline assignment: CDR1 SGHAT and CDR2 FQNNGV. V lost 7 bases to trimming and J lost 3 bases; unmatched junction nucleotides: 12. CDR3 nucleotide sequence: TGTGCCAGCACCAAAGGGGAGGGTCCTCTCTACGAGCAGTACTTC. Encoded protein: CASTKGEGPLYEQYF.

The sample holds a few counts of this clone. J is TRBJ1-1 and V is TRBV20-1; D remains ambiguous. Germline-derived CDR1 and CDR2 are DFQATT and SNEGSKA (reference sequence). Trimming cost V 6 bases and J 4 bases, with 9 bases left between them. The CDR3 extends over 11 amino acids. DNA for the CDR3: TGCAGTGCCGACTATCTCACTGAAGCTTTCTTT. It encodes CSADYLTEAFF.